Here is one TCR beta chain with its context. The antigen is not known. The sample belongs to a study of OX40 agonist ivuxolimab in advanced cancers. The wider study: Every 2 weeks, patients got intravenous ivuxolimab at one of six dose levels (0.01-10 mg/kg). Subjects had a mean age of 60 years, with a range of 23 to 79; 82.7% were male.

General observations from the study: What antigens the expanded peripheral T cells recognized was never established. At 0.1 to 3.0 mg/kg, CD4+ and CD8+ blood T cells expanded clonally by week 6.

Method: immunoSEQ multiplex PCR; TCRdb's copy keeps in-frame clones and lacks some. Of 55,000 to 70,000 clones in the sample, about 84% were seen once. The germline V and J ends were trimmed by 7 bases and 2 bases, with 12 bases remaining between them. Germline CDR1 and CDR2: SGHNT and YYREEE (reference sequence). The CDR3 is 14 residues long. The receptor comes from an adult with an advanced solid tumor such as melanoma, head and neck, liver or kidney cancer. The starting material was CD4+ or CD8+ T cells sorted from blood, obtained in a trial of the OX40 agonist ivuxolimab. This chain joins TRBV5-4 and TRBJ2-2; the D gene could be TRBD1 or TRBD2 (5 bases each). CDR3 coding DNA: TGTGCCAGCCGACCGAGGGGAAACACCGGGGAGCTGTTTTTT. Protein product: CASRPRGNTGELFF.